A single sample is the source of the 22 T cell receptor beta chains below, sequenced in a study of cytomegalovirus exposure and HLA in healthy donors. Clones were read by immunoSEQ multiplex PCR, and TCRdb kept only the in-frame ones, dropping some. The data show 150,000 to 200,000 clones, 91% seen once. The sequencing input was PBMCs. Source of these receptors: a woman aged 18-29 years in good health and CMV-seropositive.

This clone was recorded once. V gene TRBV6-5 combines with J gene TRBJ2-7, with 10 bases identical to TRBD1. V lost 7 bases and J lost 1; bases outside the gene matches: 7. The CDR3 length is 15 residues. Germline CDR1 and CDR2: MNHEY and SVGAGI. The CDR3 loop is CASTRGQGLSYEQYF. The CDR3 DNA follows: TGTGCCAGCACAAGGGGACAGGGGCTATCCTACGAGCAGTACTTC.

The rearrangement uses TRBV5-1 and TRBJ2-5, with D unresolved. This CDR3 has 14 residues. Trimming stripped 4 bases from V and 5 bases from J, with 15 bases between. In germline, CDR1 is SGHRS, CDR2 YFSETQ. CDR3 DNA: TGCGCCAGCAGCAGAGCCGTCCGGTGGGAGACCCAGTACTTC. This translates into CASSRAVRWETQYF.

The rearrangement joins TRBV28 to TRBJ1-5, with D possibly TRBD1 on 5 matching bases. The CDR3 contains 12 residues. CDR1 is MDHEN and CDR2 is SYDVKM in the germline V gene. V lost 4 bases, J lost 4 bases, and 5 bases lay in between. CDR3 sequence: CASSSGNQPQHF. CDR3 DNA sequence: TGTGCCAGCAGTTCAGGGAATCAGCCCCAGCATTTT.

This chain links TRBV4-2 with TRBJ2-7; 7 bases agree with TRBD1. CDR3 length equals 14 residues. Germline V CDR1 and CDR2: LGHNA, YNFKEQ. Unmatched junction bases numbered 5, after V lost 1 base and J lost 5 bases. The CDR3 DNA sequence: TGTGCCAGCAGCCAAGTACAGGGGAGAGACGAGCAGTACTTC. Translation gives CASSQVQGRDEQYF.

The chain links TRBV27 to TRBJ2-6; D gene ambiguous. CDR3 length: 14 amino acids. Germline values: CDR1 MNHEY, CDR2 SMNVEV (reference sequence). V was trimmed by 5 bases and J by 0 bases, leaving 5 bases between them. CDR3: CASSPSSGANVLTF. DNA for the CDR3: TGTGCCAGCAGTCCCTCCTCTGGGGCCAACGTCCTGACTTTC.

This clone occurred a few times. V and J are TRBV30 and TRBJ1-5; no reliable D call. Germline values: CDR1 GTSNPN, CDR2 SVGIG (reference sequence). CDR3 length: 13 residues. The V end was cut by 0 bases, the J end by 4 bases, with 7 bases between. CDR3 coding DNA: TGTGCCTGGAGTGTACGAGGGAATCAGCCCCAGCATTTT. Encoded protein: CAWSVRGNQPQHF. The complete variable domain, with remaining parts taken from reference TRBV30 and TRBJ1-5, reads SQTIHQWPATLVQPVGSPLSLECTVEGTSNPNLYWYRQAAGRGLQLLFYSVGIGQISSEVPQNLSASRPQDRQFILSSKKLLLSDSGFYLCAWSVRGNQPQHFGDGTRLSIL.

This clone was counted once. The chain recombines TRBV28 with TRBJ2-1, with TRBD2 identical over 15 bases. V gave up 8 bases and J gave up 7 bases; unmatched junction bases: 0. From germline, CDR1 is MDHEN and CDR2 SYDVKM. This CDR3 contains 13 residues. The CDR3 nucleotides read TGTGCCAGCGGACTAGCGGGAGGGAATGAGCAGTTCTTC. It yields the protein CASGLAGGNEQFF.

The chain has TRBV28 and TRBJ2-3; 8 bases align to TRBD2. V gave up 2 bases and J gave up 4 bases; unmatched junction bases: 5. The CDR3 is 15 residues long. Germline CDR1 and CDR2: MDHEN and SYDVKM. The CDR3 DNA sequence: TGTGCCAGCAGTTTAGATACGGGAGGGGCAGATACGCAGTATTTT. As protein: CASSLDTGGADTQYF.

This rearrangement joins TRBV6-5 to TRBJ1-5; D not certain. This CDR3 is 15 amino acids long. Germline CDR1 MNHEY, CDR2 SVGAGI. Trimming pared 6 bases from V and 0 bases from J, leaving 12 bases between. In nucleotides, the CDR3 is TGTGCCAGCAGCCCTATGATCAATAGCAATCAGCCCCAGCATTTT. Translated: CASSPMINSNQPQHF.

The chain uses TRBV15 and TRBJ2-1; possibly TRBD1 for D (6 bases). Trimming shortened V by 0 bases and J by 1 base, and 7 bases separated the two germline ends. Germline CDR1 reads LNHNV; CDR2 reads YYDKDF (reference sequence). This CDR3 contains 15 residues. CDR3 DNA: TGTGCCACCAGCAGAGAGGGACAATCCTACAATGAGCAGTTCTTC. Translating it yields CATSREGQSYNEQFF.

In its sample, this clone was seen a few times. V gene TRBV28 combines with J gene TRBJ1-2; tentatively, D is TRBD1 (5 bases). Germline V gene lookup returns CDR1 MDHEN and CDR2 SYDVKM. This CDR3 has 14 amino acids. Trimming left V 6 bases short and J 5 bases short, with 16 bases between. CDR3 sequence: CASSRRGRGYGYTF. The CDR3 DNA follows: TGTGCCAGCAGCCGGAGGGGACGGGGGTATGGCTACACCTTC.

The chain combines TRBV19 with TRBJ2-7; 8 positions agree with TRBD1. This CDR3 is built from 18 residues. Germline V gene sequence: CDR1 LNHDA, CDR2 SQIVND (reference sequence). The ends lost 4 bases at V and 1 base at J; junction bases unmatched: 15. DNA for the CDR3: TGTGCCAGTAGTAGACATAGCGAGACAGGGGTCGGATCCTACGAGCAGTACTTC. It encodes CASSRHSETGVGSYEQYF.

The genes are TRBV9 and TRBJ2-2; D may be TRBD2 (5 bases). The germline gives CDR1 SGDLS, CDR2 YYNGEE. The V gene lost 4 bases and the J gene lost 0 bases, with 13 bases spanning the gap. The CDR3 is 16 amino acids. CDR3 amino acids: CASSPRGSSNTGELFF. The CDR3 DNA reads as TGTGCCAGCAGCCCCCGGGGTAGCTCGAACACCGGGGAGCTGTTTTTT. The whole variable domain, remainder taken from reference TRBV9 and TRBJ2-2, is DSGVTQTPKHLITATGQRVTLRCSPRSGDLSVYWYQQSLDQGLQFLIQYYNGEERAKGNILERFSAQQFPDLHSELNLSSLELGDSALYFCASSPRGSSNTGELFFGEGSRLTVL.

Here the CDR3 reads CASSSTGGYYGYTF. CDR3 nucleotides: TGTGCCAGCAGCTCAACAGGGGGCTACTATGGCTACACCTTC. V and J are TRBV5-5 and TRBJ1-2; 9 bases agree with TRBD1. The CDR3 runs 14 residues. Trimming took 3 bases from V and 3 from J; bases not matched to a gene: 3. Per germline, CDR1 SGHKS and CDR2 YYEKEE (reference sequence).

J is TRBJ1-2 and V is TRBV6-1, with D hard to call. There are 12 residues in the CDR3. Germline CDR1 reads MNHNS; CDR2 reads SASEGT. With 0 bases removed from V and 7 bases from J, the gap between germline ends came to 6 bases. This CDR3 reads CASSEARGGYTF. CDR3 bases: TGTGCCAGCAGTGAAGCGCGGGGTGGCTACACCTTC.

The rearrangement uses TRBV18 and TRBJ2-3, with D possibly being TRBD2 (6 bases). Germline V lookup: CDR1 KGHSH, CDR2 LQKENI. V dropped 3 bases and J dropped 3 bases, with 19 bases sitting between them. The CDR3 has 17 residues. The CDR3 loop is CASSPAAGAGRTDTQYF. CDR3 nucleotides: TGTGCCAGCTCACCTGCTGCGGGCGCGGGGCGGACAGATACGCAGTATTTT.

This chain uses TRBV6-5 with TRBJ2-7, with TRBD1 identical over 8 bases. The V segment lost 0 bases and the J segment 5 bases; nucleotides outside the gene matches: 9. Germline lookup yields CDR1 MNHEY and CDR2 SVGAGI. The CDR3 contains 16 residues. CDR3 nucleotide sequence: TGTGCCAGCAGTTACTCTGTCGCAGGGGGCGAAGACGAGCAGTACTTC. Translating gives CASSYSVAGGEDEQYF.

The chain employs TRBV6-1 and TRBJ2-7; TRBD2 is a possible D gene (6 bases). Trimming took 1 base from V and 0 from J, leaving 16 bases between them. The CDR3 runs to 17 residues. Germline values: CDR1 MNHNS, CDR2 SASEGT. The CDR3 reads CASSEETGASDSYEQYF. The CDR3 DNA sequence: TGTGCCAGCAGTGAAGAAACGGGAGCGTCCGACTCCTACGAGCAGTACTTC.

The chain joins TRBV6-4 to TRBJ2-5, with TRBD2 identical over 10 bases. V lost 5 bases to trimming and J lost 0 bases; unmatched junction nucleotides: 3. The CDR3 is made up of 15 amino acids. The V gene's germline CDR1 is MRHNA and CDR2 SNTAGT. This CDR3 is CASSQRGGDQETQYF. For the CDR3, the DNA is TGTGCCAGCAGTCAGCGGGGGGGGGACCAAGAGACCCAGTACTTC.

This clone has more than one count but fewer than ten. V gene TRBV19 combines with J gene TRBJ1-1, with TRBD1 matching 7 bases. The CDR3 has 16 residues. The junction had 10 bases not matched to a gene; V was cut back by 6 bases and J by 0 bases. The germline gives CDR1 LNHDA, CDR2 SQIVND (reference sequence). Here the CDR3 DNA reads TGTGCCAGTAGAGCTCCTGGACAGGCGATGAACACTGAAGCTTTCTTT. It encodes CASRAPGQAMNTEAFF.

In DNA form, the CDR3 reads TGCGCCAGCAGCTCCGCTTTGGGAGCGATCCAAGAGACCCAGTACTTC. Its protein is CASSSALGAIQETQYF. The chain combines TRBV5-1 with TRBJ2-5; weak D call: TRBD2 (5 bases). This CDR3 has 16 residues. CDR1 and CDR2 (germline): SGHRS, YFSETQ. With 3 bases removed from V and 1 base from J, the gap between germline ends came to 16 bases.

The chain combines TRBV7-2 with TRBJ2-7, with D maybe TRBD1 (5 bases). The V end lost 1 base, the J end lost 2 bases, and 15 bases lay between the germline ends. Germline CDR1 reads SGHTA; CDR2 reads FQGNSA. The CDR3 runs 16 residues. The CDR3 sequence is CASSLEARTSTYEQYF. Here the CDR3 DNA reads TGTGCCAGCAGCTTAGAAGCTCGGACATCGACCTACGAGCAGTACTTC.